Shown below are 21 T cell receptor beta chains from a single sample sequenced in a study of cytomegalovirus exposure and HLA in healthy donors. Clones were read by immunoSEQ multiplex PCR, and TCRdb kept only the in-frame ones, dropping some. Among 82,000 or so clones listed, 85% to 95% were seen once. The specimen sequenced was PBMCs. The source is a woman between 18 and 29 years old in good health and CMV-seronegative.

This clone has a single count. This rearrangement joins TRBV7-6 to TRBJ1-1, with 8 nucleotides matching TRBD1. The CDR3 has 19 amino acids. The germline gives CDR1 SGHVS, CDR2 FNYEAQ. Trimming cost V 4 bases and J 5 bases; bases outside gene matches: 21. The CDR3 here is CASSSFDGDRGQLDTEAFF. The CDR3 DNA is TGTGCCAGCAGCTCCTTTGACGGTGACAGGGGCCAATTAGATACTGAAGCTTTCTTT.

V and J are TRBV2 and TRBJ2-4, with 7 bases fitting TRBD1. Per germline, CDR1 SNHLY and CDR2 FYNNEI. This CDR3 comprises 17 residues. V lost 3 bases, J lost 2 bases, and 10 bases stayed unmatched. DNA of the CDR3: TGTGCCAGCAGTGAGTCGACAGGGTACTTGACCAAAAACATTCAGTACTTC. Encoded protein: CASSESTGYLTKNIQYF.

J is TRBJ1-5 and V is TRBV4-3, with TRBD1 identical over 9 bases. V dropped 8 bases and J dropped 4; count of bases not matched to a gene: 6. This CDR3 is 14 amino acids long. CDR1 and CDR2 from the germline V gene are LGHNA and YSLEER. CDR3 coding DNA: TGCGCCAGCGGACCGACAGGGGGTAATCAGCCCCAGCATTTT. It translates to CASGPTGGNQPQHF.

The chain uses TRBV27 and TRBJ1-2, with D hard to call. Trimming pared 4 bases from V and 8 bases from J, leaving 17 bases between. Germline CDR1 is MNHEY and CDR2 is SMNVEV (reference sequence). CDR3 length equals 14 residues. In DNA form, the CDR3 reads TGTGCCAGCAGTTCCCTCAGCCCCACGGGGGGCTACACCTTC. Amino acids: CASSSLSPTGGYTF.

The chain is built from TRBV7-9 and TRBJ1-3; D might be TRBD1 (6 bases). Looked up from germline, CDR1 is SEHNR and CDR2 is FQNEAQ (reference sequence). Trimming removed 4 bases at V and 7 bases at J, with 8 bases between. The CDR3 loop spans 12 amino acids. The CDR3 loop is CASSYRDNTIYF. In nucleotides, the CDR3 is TGTGCCAGCAGCTACAGGGACAACACCATATATTTT.

This chain links TRBV7-9 with TRBJ1-2; 9 bases line up with TRBD1. The CDR3 runs 17 residues. CDR1 and CDR2 (germline): SEHNR, FQNEAQ (reference sequence). V lost 4 bases and J lost 5; bases outside the gene matches: 14. CDR3 bases: TGTGCCAGCAGCTCATTAACCGGGACAGGGTGGCCTTATGGCTACACCTTC. This gives the protein CASSSLTGTGWPYGYTF.

The rearrangement joins TRBV6-6 to TRBJ1-4; the D gene is possibly TRBD1 (5 bases). The V end lost 4 bases, the J end lost 5 bases, and 8 bases lay between the germline ends. Germline V gives CDR1 MNHNY, CDR2 SVGAGI (reference sequence). The length of the CDR3 is 13 residues. CDR3 sequence (DNA): TGTGCCAGCAGTTGGGGACTAAATGAAAAACTGTTTTTT. Its protein is CASSWGLNEKLFF.

The chain couples TRBV7-8 to TRBJ1-5, with TRBD1 identical over 9 bases. CDR1 and CDR2 (germline): SGHVS, FQNEAQ. The CDR3 covers 16 residues. J lost 5 bases, V lost 5 bases, and 10 bases had no gene match. CDR3 loop: CASSPNRDRDYQPQHF. The CDR3 DNA follows: TGTGCCAGCAGCCCCAACCGGGACAGGGATTATCAGCCCCAGCATTTT.

This chain connects TRBV7-2 to TRBJ2-4, with D possibly matching TRBD2 (5 bases). Trimming pared 6 bases from V and 2 bases from J, leaving 14 bases between. Germline V lookup: CDR1 SGHTA, CDR2 FQGNSA. The CDR3 contains 15 residues. The CDR3 DNA reads as TGTGCCAGCAGTCTTCGGGATTTGTCCAAAAACATTCAGTACTTC. It translates to CASSLRDLSKNIQYF.

The DNA of the CDR3 is TGCAGCGTCCGTATGGGACAGGGGGCCTACGAGCAGTACTTC. Encoded protein: CSVRMGQGAYEQYF. This chain links TRBV29-1 with TRBJ2-7; 11 bases are shared with TRBD1. The CDR3 covers 14 residues. V dropped 6 bases and J dropped 2; count of bases not matched to a gene: 6. CDR1 is SQVTM, CDR2 ANQGSEA, per germline.

CDR3 in amino acids: CASSLGGQGITTNEKLFF. Here the CDR3 DNA reads TGTGCCAGCAGCTTAGGTGGACAGGGGATCACAACTAATGAAAAACTGTTTTTT. The chain links TRBV7-9 to TRBJ1-4; TRBD1 matches at 9 bases. The CDR3 is 18 residues long. Looked up from germline, CDR1 is SEHNR and CDR2 is FQNEAQ (reference sequence). Unmatched junction bases numbered 6, after V lost 1 base and J lost 0 bases.

The CDR3 sequence is CASCRFGRGGTDEQFF. The DNA of the CDR3 is TGTGCCAGCTGCCGTTTCGGGCGGGGGGGTACAGATGAGCAGTTCTTC. The rearrangement links TRBV5-4 to TRBJ2-1; 9 nucleotides agree with TRBD2. The CDR3 loop spans 16 amino acids. V shed 7 bases, J shed 8 bases, and the junction held 16 bases outside the gene matches. Germline-derived CDR1 and CDR2 are SGHNT and YYREEE (reference sequence).

The chain joins TRBV10-1 to TRBJ1-3; weak D call: TRBD1 (5 bases). The CDR3 is 15 residues long. The germline gives CDR1 WNHNN, CDR2 SYGVQD (reference sequence). Trimming removed 0 bases from V and 1 base from J, with 7 bases in between. In nucleotides, the CDR3 is TGCGCCAGCAGTGAGTCTGGGGCATCTGGAAACACCATATATTTT. Translation: CASSESGASGNTIYF.

This clone is a singleton in its sample. The chain joins TRBV6-5 to TRBJ1-5; 7 nucleotides match TRBD1. Trimming at V came to 0 bases and at J to 6 bases, leaving 5 bases not matched to a gene. This CDR3 is built from 15 residues. The germline V gene has CDR1 MNHEY and CDR2 SVGAGI. In nucleotides, the CDR3 is TGTGCCAGCAGTTACTCGAGGACAGGTACTCAGCCCCAGCATTTT. Protein product: CASSYSRTGTQPQHF.

The J gene is TRBJ2-3, the V gene TRBV11-2; the D is unclear. The CDR3 consists of 14 residues. The germline V and J ends were trimmed by 7 bases and 1 base, with 12 bases remaining between them. Looked up from germline, CDR1 is SGHAT and CDR2 is FQNNGV. The DNA for the CDR3 is TGTGCCAGCACCGTTTCCCGTGGCACAGATACGCAGTATTTT. Translating gives CASTVSRGTDTQYF.

This clone has a single count. The gene calls are TRBV6-4 and TRBJ2-2, with D unclear. The CDR3 is made up of 17 amino acids. Trimming stripped 0 bases from V and 1 base from J, with 12 bases between. Germline V gives CDR1 MRHNA, CDR2 SNTAGT. Here the CDR3 DNA reads TGTGCCAGCAGTGACTCAATCCCACTTTTGAACACCGGGGAGCTGTTTTTT. It translates to CASSDSIPLLNTGELFF.

The chain links TRBV30 to TRBJ1-2; 8 bases match TRBD1. Germline CDR1 and CDR2: GTSNPN and SVGIG (reference sequence). The CDR3 length is 15 residues. Unmatched junction bases numbered 10, after V lost 3 bases and J lost 4 bases. In DNA, the CDR3 is TGTGCCTGGAGCCACTCGACAGGGGCGGTCTATGGCTACACCTTC. Translated: CAWSHSTGAVYGYTF.

The rearrangement uses TRBV4-1 and TRBJ2-7, with D perhaps TRBD2 (5 bases). Germline V CDR1 and CDR2: MGHRA, YSYEKL. The CDR3 totals 15 residues. V lost 0 bases and J 0 bases, leaving 9 bases between the germline ends. CDR3 region: CASSQERGSSYEQYF. The CDR3 region has the DNA TGCGCCAGCAGCCAAGAAAGAGGGAGCTCCTACGAGCAGTACTTC.

The rearrangement uses TRBV5-1 and TRBJ2-5, with 11 nucleotides matching TRBD2. Germline values: CDR1 SGHRS, CDR2 YFSETQ. This CDR3 spans 17 amino acids. V dropped 1 base and J dropped 3; count of bases not matched to a gene: 8. CDR3 nucleotides: TGCGCCAGCAGCTTGAGGGTGCTAGCGGGGGGCGAAGAGACCCAGTACTTC. Its translation: CASSLRVLAGGEETQYF.

The chain joins TRBV28 to TRBJ2-7; TRBD2 matches 11 bases. Germline loops: CDR1 MDHEN, CDR2 SYDVKM. With V trimmed by 9 bases and J by 5 bases, 18 bases remained unmatched. The CDR3 is 17 residues long. The CDR3 sequence is CASSARTLAGDTHEQYF. The CDR3 bases are TGTGCCAGTTCTGCCAGAACACTAGCGGGAGATACCCACGAGCAGTACTTC.

The V call is TRBV10-3, the J call TRBJ2-1, with a weak D call TRBD1 (6 bases). V lost 0 bases and J lost 4, with 13 bases in between. Germline lookup yields CDR1 ENHRY and CDR2 SYGVKD. The CDR3 has 16 amino acids. In DNA form, the CDR3 reads TGTGCCATCAGTGAGTCGCGGAGGACAGCATACAATGAGCAGTTCTTC. Protein: CAISESRRTAYNEQFF.